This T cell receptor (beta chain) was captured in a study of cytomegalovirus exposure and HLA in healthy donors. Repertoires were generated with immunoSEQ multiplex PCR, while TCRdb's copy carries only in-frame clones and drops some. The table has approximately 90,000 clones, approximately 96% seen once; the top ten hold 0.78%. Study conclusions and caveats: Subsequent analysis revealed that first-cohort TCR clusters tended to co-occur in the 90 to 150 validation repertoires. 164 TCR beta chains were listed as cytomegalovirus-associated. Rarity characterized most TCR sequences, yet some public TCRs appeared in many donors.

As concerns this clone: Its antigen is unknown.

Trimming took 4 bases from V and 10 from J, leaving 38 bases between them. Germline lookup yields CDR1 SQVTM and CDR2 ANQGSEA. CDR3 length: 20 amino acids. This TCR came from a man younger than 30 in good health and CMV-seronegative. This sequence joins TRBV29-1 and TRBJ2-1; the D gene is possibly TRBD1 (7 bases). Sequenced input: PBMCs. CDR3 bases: TGCAGCGTTGTTACTCGACGACAGGGCTTTAGCGGACTAACCGAGGAGGAGCAGTTCTTC. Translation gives CSVVTRRQGFSGLTEEEQFF.